The 14 T cell receptor beta chains reported below all come from one sample, sequenced in a study of sequential checkpoint blockade in melanoma. The sample's treatment: randomized to nivolumab then ipilimumab (arm A) or the reverse (arm B). The table came from immunoSEQ multiplex PCR; TCRdb's copy has only in-frame clones and leaves some out. The sample records about 5,500 clones, roughly 18% being singletons. Material: tumor tissue (inferred from file names), obtained from a patient given nivolumab and ipilimumab in sequence. All receptors derive from a human donor with melanoma.

This clone was detected only a few times. The rearrangement links TRBV6-8 to TRBJ2-1, with 7 bases matching TRBD2. Germline trimming cut 5 bases from V and 0 bases from J; bases unmatched to any gene: 7. This CDR3 region has 16 residues. The V gene's germline CDR1 is MNHGY and CDR2 SAAAGT. CDR3 sequence: CASSLLLALSYNEQFF. DNA for the CDR3: TGTGCCAGCAGTCTCTTACTAGCGCTCTCCTACAATGAGCAGTTCTTC.

In its sample, this clone was seen a few times. The V gene is TRBV6-8, the J gene TRBJ1-5; D not certain. Germline CDR1 is MNHGY and CDR2 is SAAAGT. This CDR3 has 14 residues. V shed 8 bases and J shed 0 bases, with 11 bases lying between them. In DNA form, the CDR3 reads TGTGCCAGCCATAATTCAATTAGCAATCAGCCCCAGCATTTT. It specifies CASHNSISNQPQHF.

This chain uses TRBV15 with TRBJ1-3; TRBD1 aligns across 8 bases. V lost 6 bases to trimming and J lost 2 bases; unmatched junction nucleotides: 3. Germline V gene data show CDR1 as LNHNV and CDR2 as YYDKDF (reference sequence). The CDR3 runs to 14 residues. As DNA, the CDR3 is TGTGCCACCAGACCGGACAGGGCTGGAAACACCATATATTTT. Amino acid sequence: CATRPDRAGNTIYF.

A few counts support this clone. The V and J genes are TRBV6-8 and TRBJ2-1; a weak D match, TRBD2 (5 bases). CDR3 length: 16 residues. V gave up 0 bases and J gave up 7 bases, with 16 bases separating them. The germline CDR1 and CDR2 sequences are MNHGY and SAAAGT. The CDR3 reads CASSYSLAQGPNEQFF. CDR3 bases: TGTGCCAGCAGTTACTCGCTAGCTCAAGGCCCTAATGAGCAGTTCTTC.

This clone was detected a few times. This chain connects TRBV6-8 to TRBJ2-5, with 10 positions matching TRBD2. V lost 2 bases, J lost 0 bases, and 6 bases stayed unmatched. This CDR3 comprises 17 residues. Germline V gene lookup returns CDR1 MNHGY and CDR2 SAAAGT. The CDR3 nucleotides are TGTGCCAGCAGTTACCTAGCGGGGGACCTGTACCAAGAGACCCAGTACTTC. It encodes CASSYLAGDLYQETQYF.

This clone was counted a few times. The CDR3 DNA sequence: TGTGCCAGCAGTTTACTCGGGGGCTCTGGCTACACCTTC. Protein sequence: CASSLLGGSGYTF. The chain uses TRBV28 and TRBJ1-2, with D tentatively TRBD1 (6 bases). The V and J ends lost 2 bases and 7 bases respectively, with 11 bases between them. The CDR3 has 13 amino acids. The germline CDR1 and CDR2 sequences are MDHEN and SYDVKM.

This clone was counted a few times. This CDR3 reads CASSGFLDSHTIYF. Here the CDR3 DNA reads TGCGCCAGCAGTGGATTCCTCGACAGCCACACCATATATTTT. V is TRBV10-2 and J is TRBJ1-3; possibly TRBD1 for D (5 bases). The CDR3 is made up of 14 amino acids. The germline gives CDR1 WSHSY, CDR2 SAAADI. V lost 4 bases and J 8 bases, leaving 15 bases between the germline ends.

The chain links TRBV28 to TRBJ2-7; TRBD2 is a possible D gene (5 bases). Trimming removed 7 bases at V and 2 bases at J, with 15 bases between. Germline V gene sequence: CDR1 MDHEN, CDR2 SYDVKM. The CDR3 consists of 14 residues. CDR3 in amino acids: CASITRVNAYEQYF. The CDR3 DNA reads as TGTGCCAGCATCACGAGGGTTAACGCCTACGAGCAGTACTTC.

CDR3 amino acids: CASRNQGLNEQFF. The CDR3 DNA reads as TGTGCCAGCCGAAATCAGGGGTTGAATGAGCAGTTCTTC. The rearrangement uses TRBV6-8 and TRBJ2-1, with D tentatively TRBD1 (6 bases). V lost 8 bases to trimming and J lost 7 bases, with 15 bases between them. Germline V gives CDR1 MNHGY, CDR2 SAAAGT. The CDR3 length is 13 residues.

This clone occurred many times. The chain links TRBV11-3 to TRBJ2-2, with 12 bases that match TRBD2. V lost 5 bases and J lost 4; bases outside the gene matches: 8. CDR3 length equals 17 residues. Germline CDR1 is SGHNT and CDR2 is YENEEA. CDR3 bases: TGTGCCAGCAGCACTAGCGGGGGGCGGGTCTTCACCGGGGAGCTGTTTTTT. Translated: CASSTSGGRVFTGELFF.

This sequence joins TRBV10-2 and TRBJ2-1, with 8 nucleotides matching TRBD2. After removal of 2 bases from V and 0 bases from J, the junction contained 3 bases not matched to a gene. Germline CDR1 and CDR2: WSHSY and SAAADI. The CDR3 totals 16 residues. In DNA form, the CDR3 reads TGCGCCAGCAGTGAGGGACGGGGGGGCTCCTACAATGAGCAGTTCTTC. Translated: CASSEGRGGSYNEQFF.

This clone was counted a few times. The genes are TRBV11-3 and TRBJ2-3, with 10 bases identical to TRBD2. The germline V gene encodes CDR1 SGHNT and CDR2 YENEEA. The junction had 6 bases not matched to a gene; V was cut back by 3 bases and J by 3 bases. The CDR3 length is 16 residues. CDR3 in DNA: TGTGCCAGCAGCTTGGGAATGGGACTAGCGACAGATACGCAGTATTTT. Amino acid sequence: CASSLGMGLATDTQYF.

The chain couples TRBV6-8 to TRBJ2-5; D is unresolved. The CDR3 has 14 amino acids. Trimming removed 5 bases at V and 3 bases at J, with 13 bases between. CDR1 is MNHGY and CDR2 is SAAAGT in the germline V gene. The CDR3 spells CASSGWGREETQYF. DNA for the CDR3: TGTGCCAGCAGTGGCTGGGGTAGAGAAGAGACCCAGTACTTC.

Only a few counts were recorded for this clone. The rearrangement links TRBV11-3 to TRBJ2-1; 10 bases align to TRBD2. The trim removed 7 bases at V and 0 bases at J, leaving 6 bases unmatched. The CDR3 totals 16 residues. The germline V gene has CDR1 SGHNT and CDR2 YENEEA. The CDR3 DNA reads as TGTGCCAGCAAGGGACTAGCGTTTAGCTCCTACAATGAGCAGTTCTTC. Its translation: CASKGLAFSSYNEQFF.